This record concerns one T cell receptor beta chain sequence. The source of the sample is a study of metastatic and nonmetastatic thyroid tumors. In the study's own analysis: For papillary thyroid cancer, a distant-metastasis classifier was constructed from CDR3 differences observed across clinicopathological groups. Via MiXCR, TCRdb re-called the PCR reads. Clone size and V and J calls follow TCRdb, not the original study. Of 25,000 to 30,000 clones listed, around 14% are singletons. Before thyroid surgery, none of the patients had received any treatment. The origin of this receptor is a male donor with papillary thyroid cancer or a benign thyroid nodule (not recorded which). Some clones in this sample may be carry-over from other donors' samples. Sequencing was performed on blood.

The chain's CDR3 is CAWSVLASGSKEQYF. For the CDR3, the DNA is TGTGCCTGGAGTGTACTGGCTAGCGGGAGTAAAGAGCAGTACTTC. V and J are TRBV30 and TRBJ2-7; 10 positions agree with TRBD2. The J segment lost 7 bases and the V segment lost 0 bases, leaving 9 bases of the junction unmatched. Germline assignment: CDR1 GTSNPN and CDR2 SVGIG (reference sequence). The CDR3 is made up of 15 amino acids.